This T cell receptor (beta chain) was recorded in a study of blood T cell repertoires in COVID-19. Ages ranged from roughly 18 to 100 years, with residence in approximately 25 US areas. Allocation to cohorts depended on clinical history reported by the participants. Two negative PCRs, clearance, or symptom resolution characterized the recovered Cohort 3 donors. Per the original data handling: Nucleated cell number was recorded as an estimate derived from reference gene primer amplification. Clones were read by immunoSEQ multiplex PCR, and TCRdb kept only the in-frame ones, dropping some. V, J and clone size derive from that table, while D and trimming were established from the DNA sequence. Among a few hundred thousand clones, approximately 89% were seen once, and the ten largest hold approximately 8.8%. Of note for this clone: At one end the junction does not follow the germline gene, possibly because of a read error.

In germline, CDR1 is SGDLS, CDR2 YYNGEE. The CDR3 runs to 18 residues. Sequenced input: PBMCs or T cells enriched from blood (not recorded which). The J gene is TRBJ2-1, the V gene TRBV9; TRBD1 aligns across 8 bases. The receptor was derived from a woman in her thirties or forties who had recovered from COVID-19. As DNA, the CDR3 is TGTGCCAGCAGTGTAGACGCCTCTGGACAGGGAATCTACAATGAGCAGTTCTTC. The encoded protein is CASSVDASGQGIYNEQFF.